This paragraph reports one T cell receptor beta chain. Different DNA sequences within this sample yield the same CDR3. This entry belongs to a study of blood T cell repertoires in COVID-19. In the study overall: Material from acute and convalescent COVID-19 was sourced from the United States, Italy and Spain. The cDNA or gDNA used as material had been derived from T cells, B-cell-depleted T cells, or PBMCs.

The V end was cut by 3 bases, the J end by 0 bases, with 9 bases between. The CDR3 consists of 15 residues. Germline values: CDR1 MRHNA, CDR2 SNTAGT. Authors' processing steps: Researchers report that nucleated cell counts were estimated from reference gene primer amplification. The method was immunoSEQ multiplex PCR; TCRdb's version includes in-frame clones alone and lacks a portion of them. That table is the source of V, J and clone size, and D and trimming were worked out from the DNA. Counted here are about 230,000 clones, approximately 80% occurring once; the ten biggest clones make up around 25%.

V is TRBV6-4 and J is TRBJ2-1; D gene ambiguous. Sequencing was done on a sample of peripheral blood. The TCR comes from a middle-aged man with acute or convalescent COVID-19. CDR3 nucleotide sequence: TGTGCCAGCAGTGAGGTCGCCAGCTCCTACAATGAGCAGTTCTTC. Translation: CASSEVASSYNEQFF.